This T cell receptor beta chain came from a study of blood T cell repertoires in COVID-19. About the research overall: Some COVID-19 samples were acute and others convalescent; all came from the United States, Italy and Spain.

V trimming: 6 bases; J trimming: 6 bases; junction bases outside the gene matches: 4. Germline values: CDR1 SNHLY, CDR2 FYNNEI. CDR3 length equals 15 residues. In Seattle, patients joined the study during active infection and were tracked longitudinally. How the authors handled the data: Reference gene primer amplification in the assay estimated nucleated cell counts. Clones were sequenced by immunoSEQ multiplex PCR, and TCRdb holds only the in-frame ones, with some missing. V and J calls and clone size are copied from that table; D and trimming were computed from the DNA. The sample consists of about 230,000 clones, about nine tenths of them appearing once.

The chain carries TRBV2 and TRBJ2-2, with 13 nucleotides matching TRBD2. This clonotype originated in a man between 45 and 60 years old with COVID-19, enrolled during active disease. Specimen: peripheral blood. The CDR3 protein is CASRPGLAGAGELFF. In DNA form, the CDR3 reads TGTGCCAGCAGGCCCGGACTAGCGGGAGCCGGGGAGCTGTTTTTT.